These 12 T cell receptor beta chains were all obtained from the same sample, sequenced in a study of OX40 agonist ivuxolimab in advanced cancers. TCRdb's copy holds only in-frame clones and misses some; the assay was immunoSEQ multiplex PCR. The sample shows 80,000 to 95,000 clones, around 80% of them seen only once. The sequences come from CD4+ or CD8+ T cells sorted from blood, collected in a trial of the OX40 agonist ivuxolimab. The source is an adult with an advanced solid tumor such as melanoma, head and neck, liver or kidney cancer.

V is TRBV5-1 and J is TRBJ1-5; TRBD1 is a possible D gene (6 bases). CDR3 length equals 14 residues. Germline CDR1 and CDR2: SGHRS and YFSETQ. V was pared by 0 bases and J by 6 bases, with 10 bases between. CDR3 in amino acids: CASSLEQGGQPQHF. The DNA for the CDR3 is TGCGCCAGCAGCTTGGAACAGGGAGGTCAGCCCCAGCATTTT. The full variable domain, its missing parts supplied by reference TRBV5-1 and TRBJ1-5, is KAGVTQTPRYLIKTRGQQVTLSCSPISGHRSVSWYQQTPGQGLQFLFEYFSETQRNKGNFPGRFSGRQFSNSRSEMNVSTLELGDSALYLCASSLEQGGQPQHFGDGTRLSIL.

This clone appeared a few times. The V gene is TRBV14, the J gene TRBJ1-1; D is possibly TRBD1 (6 bases). The ends were cut back, 4 bases at V and 4 bases at J, with 13 bases in the middle. From germline, CDR1 is SGHDN and CDR2 FVKESK. This CDR3 spans 14 amino acids. The CDR3 nucleotides are TGTGCCAGCAGCCTCCATCACAGGGCCACTGAAGCTTTCTTT. Amino acid sequence: CASSLHHRATEAFF.

This clone was counted a few times. The chain uses TRBV15 and TRBJ2-5; unclear D gene. The CDR3 covers 14 residues. In germline, CDR1 is LNHNV, CDR2 YYDKDF (reference sequence). Trimming shortened V by 0 bases and J by 4 bases, and 9 bases separated the two germline ends. The CDR3 DNA follows: TGTGCCACCAGCAGAGATCTATGGGGAGAGACCCAGTACTTC. It translates to CATSRDLWGETQYF.

The J gene is TRBJ2-2, the V gene TRBV28, with D possibly matching TRBD1 (6 bases). Germline V lookup: CDR1 MDHEN, CDR2 SYDVKM. This CDR3 has 15 residues. V lost 4 bases and J 5 bases, leaving 14 bases between the germline ends. The CDR3 DNA is TGTGCCAGCAGTTCCCGACAGGACCCGACCGGGGAGCTGTTTTTT. Translating gives CASSSRQDPTGELFF.

As to this clone: The junction differs from germline at one of its ends, possibly a read error. The chain links TRBV19 to TRBJ1-1; D gene ambiguous. From germline, CDR1 is LNHDA and CDR2 SQIVND (reference sequence). This CDR3 comprises 13 residues. In nucleotides, the CDR3 is TGTGCGAGTAGTCGGACCGGGGACACTGAAGCTTTCTTT. The encoded protein is CASSRTGDTEAFF.

The chain joins TRBV11-2 to TRBJ2-3; D is uncertain. The CDR3 has 13 amino acids. Trimming removed 2 bases at V and 4 bases at J, with 7 bases between. Germline values: CDR1 SGHAT, CDR2 FQNNGV. This CDR3 is CASSLSPPDTQYF. Here the CDR3 DNA reads TGTGCCAGCAGCTTAAGCCCCCCAGATACGCAGTATTTT.

The V gene is TRBV7-8, the J gene TRBJ1-1, with TRBD1 as a possible D gene (6 bases). The CDR3 spans 16 residues. Germline CDR1 SGHVS, CDR2 FQNEAQ. The V end lost 2 bases, the J end lost 0 bases, and 13 bases lay between the germline ends. The CDR3 DNA reads TGTGCCAGCAGCTTAAATGCCGGGACAATGAACACTGAAGCTTTCTTT. Protein: CASSLNAGTMNTEAFF. The complete variable domain, with remaining parts taken from reference TRBV7-8 and TRBJ1-1, reads GAGVSQSPRYKVAKRGQDVALRCDPISGHVSLFWYQQALGQGPEFLTYFQNEAQLDKSGLPSDRFFAERPEGSVSTLKIQRTQQEDSAVYLCASSLNAGTMNTEAFFGQGTRLTVV.

This chain's CDR3 is CASSQYDGAQDTQYF. The CDR3 DNA sequence: TGCGCCAGCAGCCAATATGATGGAGCCCAGGATACGCAGTATTTT. The chain carries TRBV4-1 and TRBJ2-3; D unresolved. This CDR3 is 15 amino acids long. Looked up from germline, CDR1 is MGHRA and CDR2 is YSYEKL. The V and J ends lost 2 bases and 6 bases respectively, with 15 bases between them.

The chain uses TRBV6-5 and TRBJ1-3, with D tentatively TRBD1 (6 bases). V gave up 6 bases and J gave up 4 bases, with 10 bases separating them. CDR1 and CDR2 (germline): MNHEY, SVGAGI. The CDR3 spans 13 residues. The CDR3, as DNA: TGTGCCAGCAGAAGGACAGCGGGAAACACCATATATTTT. It specifies CASRRTAGNTIYF.

The genes are TRBV18 and TRBJ2-3; 10 bases agree with TRBD1. This CDR3 is built from 14 residues. The germline V gene encodes CDR1 KGHSH and CDR2 LQKENI. Trimming at V came to 4 bases and at J to 4 bases, leaving 2 bases not matched to a gene. The CDR3 reads CASSRQGAPDTQYF. The CDR3 DNA is TGTGCCAGCTCACGACAGGGGGCCCCAGATACGCAGTATTTT. The whole variable domain, remainder taken from reference TRBV18 and TRBJ2-3, is NAGVMQNPRHLVRRRGQEARLRCSPMKGHSHVYWYRQLPEEGLKFMVYLQKENIIDESGMPKERFSAEFPKEGPSILRIQQVVRGDSAAYFCASSRQGAPDTQYFGPGTRLTVL.

V is TRBV5-1 and J is TRBJ1-1, with D maybe TRBD1 (5 bases). Germline V gene sequence: CDR1 SGHRS, CDR2 YFSETQ. The CDR3 sequence is 12 residues long. Trimming stripped 4 bases from V and 8 bases from J, with 12 bases between. The chain's CDR3 is CASSDRDLEAFF. As DNA, the CDR3 is TGCGCCAGCAGCGACCGGGACTTAGAAGCTTTCTTT. The whole variable domain, remainder taken from reference TRBV5-1 and TRBJ1-1, is KAGVTQTPRYLIKTRGQQVTLSCSPISGHRSVSWYQQTPGQGLQFLFEYFSETQRNKGNFPGRFSGRQFSNSRSEMNVSTLELGDSALYLCASSDRDLEAFFGQGTRLTVV.

V and J are TRBV28 and TRBJ1-2; possible D gene TRBD1, 5 bases. The V gene's germline CDR1 is MDHEN and CDR2 SYDVKM. Between the trimmed V and J ends, which lost 5 bases and 8 bases, there was a span of 18 bases. The CDR3 runs to 14 residues. Here the CDR3 reads CASSPGYFRDGYTF. Here the CDR3 DNA reads TGTGCCAGCAGTCCCGGGTATTTTAGGGACGGCTACACCTTC.